This TCR beta chain originates from a study of PD-L1 blockade in urothelial cancer (dated by TCRdb to about 2017). With regard to the full study: Therapy was started around 2014 for all patients, and atezolizumab 1,200 mg was administered intravenously every 3 weeks. A median of 141,255 T cells and approximately 83,000 unique TCRs was obtained from blood samples, and a median clonality of around 0.072 was observed. The study was an exploratory multi-omic analysis of somatic, immune and clinical correlates of response to PD-L1 blockade with atezolizumab in urothelial cancer. About 90% of the 29 patients were identified as males with urothelial cancer of bladder origin, and a prior smoking history was reported by 18 of 29 patients. Durable clinical benefit meant progression-free survival longer than 6 months, and TCR features were also tested against progression-free and overall survival. Pretreatment blood TCR-seq was available for twenty-nine patients, at least one posttreatment blood collection was obtained for about 24 patients, and tumor TCR-seq was available for about 24 patients. Eight to ten patients achieved durable clinical benefit and approximately 20 did not. In the same patients, pretreatment tumors underwent whole exome sequencing and RNA sequencing in addition to TCR sequencing. An ECOG performance status of 0 or 1 was recorded for the patients, and 0 to 3 prior chemotherapy regimens had been received by the patients. Pretreatment tumor samples, along with matched peripheral blood serially collected before and after atezolizumab treatment, were subjected to TCR sequencing. Blood samples were analyzed at two time points: 3 weeks after treatment start (second dose) and 6 weeks after treatment start. The paper as a whole reports these results and caveats: Improved progression-free and overall survival was associated with having pretreatment peripheral blood TCR clonality below the median. Among patients with durable benefit, tumor-associated TCR clones showed greater expansion in peripheral blood 3 weeks after treatment started (n of about 21, p = 0.022). Because the sample size was small (n ≈ 29) and many exploratory analyses were performed, the results are intended to be hypothesis-generating.

In light of the paper, this sample's time point label describes: pretreatment peripheral blood. The cohort included 29 patients with locally advanced or metastatic urothelial carcinoma who were treated at Memorial Sloan Kettering on a trial protocol. Peripheral blood mononuclear cells were collected pretreatment and during treatment, at between 1 and 8 total time points per patient. The Qiagen DNeasy Blood extraction kit was used to purify genomic DNA from total PBMCs and tumor samples. Collected pretreatment and during treatment, PBMCs were isolated and stored as previously described. On this clone: Its antigen is unknown. Qualities for individual bases were not recorded, and no much larger clone is one base off.

To estimate absolute template abundance from read counts, synthetic TCR analog templates were spiked into each PCR. The immunoSEQ assay used bias-controlled V and J gene primers to amplify TCRbeta CDR3 regions from genomic DNA. Sequencing of rearranged TCRbeta segments was performed at approximately 20X coverage. Per the authors' processing: Clustering was used to correct sequencing errors, and CDR3s were annotated against IMGT so that V, D and J genes could be assigned. Out-of-frame and stop-codon sequences were excluded, and only productive TCRbeta rearrangements were used in downstream analyses. Clonality was calculated as one minus the Shannon entropy normalized by the log of the number of unique productive sequences. Clones differing between time points or between blood and tumor were identified by Fisher's exact test with Benjamini-Hochberg correction at adjusted p below 0.01. This immuneACCESS table, as held by TCRdb, lists in-frame sequences with V and J called but not all clones. Of the missing ones, under half trace to an unresolved V gene in checked studies; the others have no known cause. For V, J and clone size, that table is used; D and trimming come from the DNA. In all, the sample holds about 86,000 clones, and more than 75% of those were seen once. 13% to 15% of the sample is held by the ten biggest clonotypes.

CDR1 MGHDK and CDR2 SYGVNS are derived from the germline V gene. Its CDR3 holds 14 amino acids, cysteine through phenylalanine. The DNA shown is the 42-base CDR3, in frame from base 1. The junction carries 15 bases between V and J, which are trimmed by 3 bases and 7 bases respectively. The TCR sequence derives from a man aged 55 to 70 with urothelial cancer. Sequenced here: PBMCs, sampled around atezolizumab (anti-PD-L1) treatment. The chain employs TRBV25-1 and TRBJ1-1; the D gene is not confidently resolved. At the DNA level, the sequence is TGTGCCAGCAGTGAGTTCGGGGAGCCGGGTGAAGCTTTCTTT. This translates into CASSEFGEPGEAFF.